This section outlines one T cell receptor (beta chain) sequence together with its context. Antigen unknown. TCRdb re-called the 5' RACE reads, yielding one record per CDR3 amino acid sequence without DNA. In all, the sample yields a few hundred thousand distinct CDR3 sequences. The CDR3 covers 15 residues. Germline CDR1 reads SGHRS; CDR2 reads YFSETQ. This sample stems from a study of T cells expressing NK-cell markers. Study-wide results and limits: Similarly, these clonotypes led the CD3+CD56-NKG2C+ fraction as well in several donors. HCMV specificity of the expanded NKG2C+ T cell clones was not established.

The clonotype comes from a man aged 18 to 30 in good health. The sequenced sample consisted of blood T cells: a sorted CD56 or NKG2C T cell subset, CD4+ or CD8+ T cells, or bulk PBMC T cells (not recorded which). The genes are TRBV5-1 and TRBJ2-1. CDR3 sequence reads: CASSLDVSSYNEQFF.